The 7 T cell receptor beta chains below were found in one sample sequenced in a study of identical twins. Each CDR3 protein is one row after TCRdb ran MiXCR on the 5' RACE reads. There are more than 1.5 million distinct CDR3 sequences in the sample; roughly 35% occur only once, and under 0.35% lies in the top ten. Input material: cord blood. All receptors derive from a newborn girl in good health.

The chain combines TRBV7-2 with TRBJ2-1; the D is unclear. The CDR3 is 17 amino acids. Germline CDR1 SGHTA, CDR2 FQGNSA. The V and J ends lost 3 bases and 4 bases respectively, with 19 bases between them. The CDR3 spells CASSFLLTLGPYNEQFF. CDR3 in DNA: TGTGCCAGCAGCTTTCTCCTAACACTTGGACCATACAATGAGCAGTTCTTC.

This clonotype has more than one count but fewer than ten. This chain uses TRBV24-1 with TRBJ1-2, with 8 bases fitting TRBD1. This CDR3 has 16 amino acids. After removal of 0 bases from V and 6 bases from J, the junction contained 8 bases not matched to a gene. Germline CDR1 reads KGHDR; CDR2 reads SFDVKD. CDR3 sequence: CATSDLRRQGIDGYTF. The CDR3 DNA sequence: TGTGCCACCAGTGATTTGAGACGACAGGGGATAGATGGCTACACCTTC.

This clonotype was found a few times. The chain couples TRBV10-3 to TRBJ1-2; possibly TRBD1 for D (6 bases). Germline lookup yields CDR1 ENHRY and CDR2 SYGVKD. Trimming removed 2 bases from V and 5 bases from J, with 12 bases in between. This CDR3 spans 14 amino acids. As DNA, the CDR3 is TGTGCCATCAGTGAGGGGCAGGGGTGGTATGGCTACACCTTC. Protein sequence: CAISEGQGWYGYTF.

This chain uses TRBV29-1 with TRBJ2-5; tentative D call: TRBD2 (6 bases). The germline gives CDR1 SQVTM, CDR2 ANQGSEA. Trimming stripped 6 bases from V and 5 bases from J, with 16 bases between. The CDR3 length is 13 residues. The chain's CDR3 is CSVTTAGRETQYF. The CDR3 DNA sequence: TGCAGCGTGACGACGGCGGGGCGTGAGACCCAGTACTTC.

This rearrangement joins TRBV29-1 to TRBJ2-7; D perhaps matches TRBD1 (5 bases). The CDR3 covers 13 residues. V gave up 3 bases and J gave up 2 bases, with 11 bases separating them. CDR1 and CDR2 from the germline V gene are SQVTM and ANQGSEA. The CDR3 protein is CSVELKDTYEQYF. Here the CDR3 DNA reads TGCAGCGTTGAGCTGAAGGACACCTACGAGCAGTACTTC.

This chain links TRBV2 with TRBJ1-6, with TRBD1 identical over 8 bases. CDR3 length: 15 amino acids. Germline assignment: CDR1 SNHLY and CDR2 FYNNEI. The V and J ends lost 1 base and 7 bases, in that order; junction bases with no gene match: 3. CDR3 loop: CASSEGTGPNSPLHF. For the CDR3, the DNA is TGTGCCAGCAGTGAAGGGACAGGGCCCAATTCACCCCTCCACTTT.

The J gene is TRBJ2-7, the V gene TRBV10-2, with 9 bases that match TRBD2. Trimming at V came to 3 bases and at J to 5 bases, leaving 5 bases not matched to a gene. Germline V gives CDR1 WSHSY, CDR2 SAAADI. The CDR3 covers 14 residues. In DNA form, the CDR3 reads TGCGCCAGCAGTGATCCGGGACTAGCTGACGAGCAGTACTTC. This codes for CASSDPGLADEQYF.